This is a list of T cell receptor beta chains from one sample in a study of shared clonotypes between healthy human individuals. Assay used: immunoSEQ multiplex PCR; TCRdb lists only in-frame clones, some missing. The table includes roughly 1,000,000 clones, approximately 78% detected once. The source material was memory CD4+ T cells from PBMCs. The origin of the receptors is a man aged 18 to 29 in good health. Some clones in this sample may be carry-over from other donors' samples. Both conserved end residues are part of each CDR3. A D gene is named only where the DNA matches it firmly. The size of a clone is reported for some rows only, either as once, few or many, or as a class for expanded clones.

NA	TRBV6-1	TRBJ2-4	NA	CASTQRAGGRYYF	TGTGCCAGCACTCAGCGCGCTGGGGGACGGTACTACTTC
NA	TRBV10-1	TRBJ1-5	NA	CASSGALDQPQHF	TGCGCCAGCAGTGGGGCCCTCGATCAGCCCCAGCATTTT
NA	TRBV2	TRBJ2-2	NA	CASRGRNTGELFF	TGTGCCAGCAGAGGCAGGAACACCGGGGAGCTGTTTTTT
NA	TRBV19	TRBJ1-2	NA	CASSRAGGGYTF	TGTGCCAGTAGTAGGGCAGGTGGAGGCTACACCTTC
once	TRBV5-1	TRBJ1-2	TRBD1	CASSWDADRGYGYTF	TGCGCCAGCAGCTGGGATGCGGACAGGGGCTATGGCTACACCTTC
NA	TRBV2	TRBJ2-1	TRBD2	CASSASAGGRNEQFF	TGTGCCAGCAGTGCCTCGGCGGGAGGTCGGAATGAGCAGTTCTTC
NA	TRBV5-1	TRBJ2-3	TRBD1	CASSPVTGVTDTQYF	TGCGCCAGCAGCCCGGTGACAGGGGTTACAGATACGCAGTATTTT
NA	TRBV5-1	TRBJ2-7	NA	CASSLGPSQEYEQYF	TGCGCCAGCAGCCTCGGGCCCTCCCAGGAATACGAGCAGTACTTC
NA	TRBV2	TRBJ2-3	NA	CATTLARGGMDTQYF	TGTGCCACCACCTTAGCCCGGGGTGGTATGGATACGCAGTATTTT
NA	TRBV6-5	TRBJ2-7	NA	CASRNLASYEQYF	TGTGCCAGCAGAAACCTAGCCTCCTACGAGCAGTACTTC
NA	TRBV19	TRBJ2-1	TRBD1	CATVGQGLYNEQFF	TGTGCCACCGTGGGACAGGGTTTGTACAATGAGCAGTTCTTC
once	TRBV4-1	TRBJ2-3	NA	CASSGAAGHTDTQYF	TGCGCCAGCAGCGGGGCAGCCGGGCACACAGATACGCAGTATTTT
NA	TRBV9	TRBJ1-5	TRBD1	CASSGQGDSNQPQHF	TGTGCCAGCAGCGGACAGGGGGATAGCAATCAGCCCCAGCATTTT
NA	TRBV7-9	TRBJ1-5	TRBD1	CASSLGAGGRNQPQHF	TGTGCCAGCAGCTTAGGGGCAGGGGGACGCAATCAGCCCCAGCATTTT
NA	TRBV30	TRBJ1-4	NA	CAWSKTQGTNEKLFF	TGTGCCTGGAGTAAGACCCAGGGGACTAATGAAAAACTGTTTTTT
NA	TRBV5-1	TRBJ1-4	NA	CASSFGQGRRNEKLFF	TGCGCCAGCAGCTTCGGGCAGGGGCGCCGTAATGAAAAACTGTTTTTT
NA	TRBV4-1	TRBJ2-3	NA	CASSLGGGSTDTQYF	TGCGCCAGCAGCCTGGGGGGAGGAAGCACAGATACGCAGTATTTT
many	TRBV4-3	TRBJ2-1	TRBD2	CASSRQVQGGNEQFF	TGCGCCAGCAGCCGGCAGGTGCAGGGAGGGAATGAGCAGTTCTTC
NA	TRBV7-2	TRBJ2-7	NA	CASSLGMQGGYEQYF	TGTGCCAGCAGCTTAGGGATGCAGGGGGGGTACGAGCAGTACTTC
NA	TRBV2	TRBJ1-5	NA	CASSDWLDSGSNQPQHF	TGTGCCAGCAGTGATTGGCTGGACTCGGGGAGCAATCAGCCCCAGCATTTT
many	TRBV6-1	TRBJ1-5	TRBD1	CASSFDRAAEPQHF	TGTGCCAGCAGTTTCGACAGGGCCGCGGAGCCCCAGCATTTT
NA	TRBV14	TRBJ2-1	TRBD2	CASSRGLPGNEQFF	TGTGCCAGCAGCCGGGGACTACCTGGTAATGAGCAGTTCTTC
NA	TRBV7-9	TRBJ1-1	TRBD1	CASGDRNTEAFF	TGTGCCAGCGGGGACAGGAACACTGAAGCTTTCTTT
NA	TRBV7-3	TRBJ2-2	TRBD1	CASSSGQGAFGELFF	TGTGCCAGCAGCTCCGGACAGGGGGCGTTCGGGGAGCTGTTTTTT
NA	TRBV18	TRBJ1-1	NA	CASSPLVQGSTEAFF	TGTGCCAGCTCACCATTGGTACAGGGTAGCACTGAAGCTTTCTTT
NA	TRBV19	TRBJ2-5	TRBD2	CASSIGTSGRALETQYF	TGTGCCAGTAGTATCGGGACTAGCGGGAGGGCCCTAGAGACCCAGTACTTC
NA	TRBV28	TRBJ1-2	NA	CATGPYGYTF	TGTGCGACGGGGCCATATGGCTACACCTTC
NA	TRBV6-1	TRBJ2-7	TRBD2	CASSDTMPGGAGYEQYF	TGTGCCAGCAGTGATACGATGCCTGGGGGAGCGGGATACGAGCAGTACTTC
NA	TRBV4-2	TRBJ2-1	TRBD2	CASSQTSGIENEQFF	TGTGCCAGCAGCCAAACTAGCGGAATCGAGAATGAGCAGTTCTTC
few	TRBV19	TRBJ2-5	TRBD1	CASSGWGDRGRETQYF	TGTGCCAGTAGCGGCTGGGGCGACAGGGGGCGGGAGACCCAGTACTTC
NA	TRBV7-9	TRBJ2-3	TRBD2	CASSLSRLAGTDTQYF	TGTGCCAGCAGCTTATCCCGACTAGCCGGCACAGATACGCAGTATTTT
NA	TRBV25-1	TRBJ2-3	NA	CASSEHTGLADTQYF	TGTGCCAGCAGTGAACATACAGGGTTAGCAGATACGCAGTATTTT
NA	TRBV28	TRBJ2-7	TRBD1	CASSLYPGTGNNEQYF	TGTGCCAGCAGTTTATATCCCGGGACAGGGAACAACGAGCAGTACTTC
once	TRBV11-3	TRBJ2-1	NA	CASSPRASSYNEQFF	TGTGCCAGCAGCCCCCGAGCGAGCTCCTACAATGAGCAGTTCTTC
many	TRBV4-3	TRBJ2-1	NA	CASSQDVHARNEQFF	TGCGCCAGCAGCCAAGATGTTCATGCCCGCAATGAGCAGTTCTTC
NA	TRBV5-4	TRBJ2-7	NA	CASSLDLGRDEQYF	TGTGCCAGCAGCTTGGATCTGGGGAGAGACGAGCAGTACTTC
NA	TRBV14	TRBJ1-1	NA	CASSQNTPGAEAFF	TGTGCCAGCAGCCAAAACACACCCGGGGCTGAAGCTTTCTTT
once	TRBV12-5	TRBJ1-3	NA	CASGASSGNTIYF	TGTGCTAGTGGAGCGAGCTCTGGAAACACCATATATTTT